These 8 T cell receptor beta chains were all obtained from the same sample, sequenced in a study of T-cell memory formation after mild COVID-19. TCRdb ran MiXCR on the 5' RACE reads and lists one entry per CDR3 protein. The sample yields 130,000 to 150,000 distinct CDR3 sequences, 15% to 20% seen once. Sequencing input: PBMCs or a T cell subset sorted from them (not recorded which). These receptors were collected from an adult woman who had mild COVID-19 (a few samples of this study predate the infection). Cell type and time point are not known.

This clonotype was found a few times. The chain combines TRBV7-2 with TRBJ2-7; possible D gene TRBD2, 5 bases. The CDR3 runs 15 residues. Trimming stripped 5 bases from V and 0 bases from J, with 14 bases between. Germline V gene data show CDR1 as SGHTA and CDR2 as FQGNSA. The CDR3 protein is CASSPQADLSYEQYF. CDR3 sequence (DNA): TGTGCCAGCAGCCCGCAAGCGGACCTCTCCTACGAGCAGTACTTC.

The J gene is TRBJ2-1, the V gene TRBV11-1; possibly TRBD2 for D (6 bases). CDR1 and CDR2 (germline): SGHAT, FQDESV (reference sequence). The CDR3 runs 16 residues. V gave up 8 bases and J gave up 7 bases, with 24 bases separating them. The CDR3 coding sequence is TGTGCCAGCGCTTGGGACCGGGGTGGCCGGGGGAATGAGCAGTTCTTC. This codes for CASAWDRGGRGNEQFF.

This clonotype came up a few times. The genes are TRBV5-1 and TRBJ2-5; D unresolved. The V gene lost 7 bases and the J gene lost 5 bases, with 12 bases spanning the gap. Per germline, CDR1 SGHRS and CDR2 YFSETQ. The CDR3 length is 12 residues. The DNA for the CDR3 is TGCGCCAGCCGCGGTGGGTCGGAGACCCAGTACTTC. This encodes CASRGGSETQYF.

The V and J genes are TRBV20-1 and TRBJ2-7, with no clear D. The germline V and J ends were trimmed by 2 bases and 2 bases, with 7 bases remaining between them. This CDR3 is 12 amino acids long. Germline loops: CDR1 DFQATT, CDR2 SNEGSKA (reference sequence). CDR3 sequence: CSARSSTYEQYF. CDR3 sequence (DNA): TGCAGTGCTAGAAGTAGCACCTACGAGCAGTACTTC.

This clonotype was counted at least ten times. The CDR3 protein is CATSRLAGTKAYEQYF. CDR3 bases: TGTGCCACCAGCAGACTAGCGGGGACTAAAGCCTACGAGCAGTACTTC. The V and J genes are TRBV15 and TRBJ2-7; 9 bases agree with TRBD2. The V gene end was trimmed by 2 bases and the J gene end by 2 bases; junction bases not matched to a gene: 7. This CDR3 is 16 amino acids long. Per germline, CDR1 LNHNV and CDR2 YYDKDF (reference sequence).

This clonotype was picked up a small number of times. The J gene is TRBJ1-6, the V gene TRBV2; D is perhaps TRBD1 (6 bases). The CDR3 is 17 amino acids. Trimming stripped 6 bases from V and 5 bases from J, with 20 bases between. Per germline, CDR1 SNHLY and CDR2 FYNNEI. The CDR3 region is CASSRGRAVGDNSPLHF. Here the CDR3 DNA reads TGTGCCAGCAGCAGGGGACGTGCGGTGGGAGATAATTCACCCCTCCACTTT.

The V and J genes are TRBV7-6 and TRBJ2-1; 12 nucleotides match TRBD2. Losses at the gene ends were 1 base for V and 7 bases for J; bases not matched to a gene: 8. The CDR3 spans 17 residues. Germline V gene sequence: CDR1 SGHVS, CDR2 FNYEAQ. DNA for the CDR3: TGTGCCAGCAGCTTAGTGGCTGGACTAGCGGGGAAGAATGAGCAGTTCTTC. This translates into CASSLVAGLAGKNEQFF.

The chain couples TRBV19 to TRBJ2-1; D is perhaps TRBD2 (6 bases). The germline V gene encodes CDR1 LNHDA and CDR2 SQIVND (reference sequence). Trimming shortened V by 4 bases and J by 4 bases, and 11 bases separated the two germline ends. This CDR3 is built from 14 residues. The CDR3 spells CASSKGLGYNEQFF. The DNA of the CDR3 is TGTGCCAGTAGTAAGGGACTTGGGTACAATGAGCAGTTCTTC.